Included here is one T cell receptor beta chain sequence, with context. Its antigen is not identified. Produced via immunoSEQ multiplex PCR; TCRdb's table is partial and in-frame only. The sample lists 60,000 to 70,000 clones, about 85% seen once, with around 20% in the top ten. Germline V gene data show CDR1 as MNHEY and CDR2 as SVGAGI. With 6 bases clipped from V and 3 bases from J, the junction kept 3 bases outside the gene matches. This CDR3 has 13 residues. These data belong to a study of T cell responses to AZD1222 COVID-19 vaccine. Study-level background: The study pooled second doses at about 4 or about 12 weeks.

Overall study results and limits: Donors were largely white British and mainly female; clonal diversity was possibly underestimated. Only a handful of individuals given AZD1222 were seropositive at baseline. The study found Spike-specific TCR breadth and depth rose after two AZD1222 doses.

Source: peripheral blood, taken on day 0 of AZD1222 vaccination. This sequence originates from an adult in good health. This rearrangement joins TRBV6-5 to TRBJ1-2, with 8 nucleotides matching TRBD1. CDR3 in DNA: TGTGCCAGCAGGACAGGGGCATACTATGGCTACACCTTC. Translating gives CASRTGAYYGYTF.